One sample yielded the 7 T cell receptor beta chains listed below, sequenced in a study of a mutant IDH1 vaccine in newly diagnosed glioma. Time point indicated: week 5, during vaccination. All doses held 300 ug of mutant IDH1 20-mer peptide, with topical imiquimod. Antigen specificity for these receptors is unknown. Produced via immunoSEQ multiplex PCR; TCRdb's table is partial and in-frame only. Here the sample spans around 40,000 clones, approximately 85% being singletons. The sample in question was PBMCs, obtained from a glioma patient whose treatment included an IDH1 peptide vaccine. Source of these receptors: a man aged 40-50 years with glioma.

The V and J genes are TRBV7-8 and TRBJ2-1; 7 nucleotides line up with TRBD2. V trimming: 3 bases; J trimming: 9 bases; junction bases outside the gene matches: 5. The germline V gene has CDR1 SGHVS and CDR2 FQNEAQ. This CDR3 is built from 13 residues. CDR3 in amino acids: CASSFGLEGEQFF. The CDR3 DNA follows: TGTGCCAGCAGCTTTGGACTAGAGGGTGAGCAGTTCTTC.

The J gene is TRBJ1-1, the V gene TRBV9; possible D gene TRBD1, 5 bases. V lost 0 bases and J lost 4, with 13 bases in between. This CDR3 has 15 residues. Germline-derived CDR1 and CDR2 are SGDLS and YYNGEE. The CDR3 here is CASSVDGRAATEAFF. CDR3 nucleotide sequence: TGTGCCAGCAGCGTAGATGGCAGGGCGGCCACTGAAGCTTTCTTT.

The chain employs TRBV19 and TRBJ1-1; 8 bases line up with TRBD1. Germline-derived CDR1 and CDR2 are LNHDA and SQIVND (reference sequence). CDR3 length equals 15 residues. J lost 4 bases, V lost 2 bases, and 6 bases had no gene match. As DNA, the CDR3 is TGTGCCAGTAGTATACCCGGACAGGGTGGCACTGAAGCTTTCTTT. Its protein is CASSIPGQGGTEAFF.

In its sample, this clone is medium-sized (0.01 to 0.1%). This CDR3 is CASRWTSSTGELFF. The CDR3 region has the DNA TGCGCCAGCAGATGGACTAGTTCTACCGGGGAGCTGTTTTTT. The chain is built from TRBV4-3 and TRBJ2-2; 7 bases match TRBD2. Per germline, CDR1 LGHNA and CDR2 YSLEER. Unmatched junction bases numbered 6, after V lost 6 bases and J lost 5 bases. The CDR3 sequence is 14 residues long.

The genes are TRBV7-6 and TRBJ2-5; no definite D call. Germline V CDR1 and CDR2: SGHVS, FNYEAQ. Deletions cut 4 bases from V and 0 bases from J, with 9 bases between. CDR3 length equals 14 residues. CDR3 DNA: TGTGCCAGCAGCTCCTGGCGAGACCAAGAGACCCAGTACTTC. It is translated as CASSSWRDQETQYF.

The chain is built from TRBV6-6 and TRBJ2-1, with D maybe TRBD2 (6 bases). This CDR3 contains 13 residues. Germline V gives CDR1 MNHNY, CDR2 SVGAGI (reference sequence). Trimming cost V 5 bases and J 10 bases, with 15 bases left between them. The CDR3 nucleotides are TGTGCCAGCAGTGCCGGTGTCAGCGGGGAGCAGTTCTTC. Protein: CASSAGVSGEQFF.

This clone was found a few times. The V call is TRBV5-1, the J call TRBJ1-1; D is unclear. The V and J ends lost 4 bases and 0 bases respectively, with 10 bases between them. Looked up from germline, CDR1 is SGHRS and CDR2 is YFSETQ. The CDR3 has 14 amino acids. The CDR3 here is CASSVAPLNTEAFF. In DNA form, the CDR3 reads TGCGCCAGCAGCGTCGCACCACTGAACACTGAAGCTTTCTTT.